The rows below give T cell receptor beta chains drawn from one sample of a study of blood T cell repertoires in COVID-19. Sequencing used immunoSEQ multiplex PCR; TCRdb keeps in-frame clones, though not all of them. The table lists some 300,000 clones, about 87% of them singletons. The specimen sequenced was peripheral blood. The receptors come from a woman aged 50 to 60 with COVID-19, enrolled during active disease. CDR3s include the opening cysteine and the closing phenylalanine or tryptophan. D genes are given only for firm matches. The listing skips clone size in some rows; elsewhere it reads once, few, many or a size class.

j_call: TRBJ1-2
v_call: TRBV5-1
d_call: TRBD1
clone_size: NA
cdr3_aa: CASSFRDRTDYGYTF
cdr3_nt: TGCGCCAGCAGCTTCCGGGACAGGACTGACTATGGCTACACCTTC

j_call: TRBJ2-3
v_call: TRBV30
d_call: NA
clone_size: NA
cdr3_aa: CAWRVAGTSTDTQYF
cdr3_nt: TGTGCCTGGAGGGTGGCCGGGACTAGCACAGATACGCAGTATTTT

j_call: TRBJ2-1
v_call: TRBV10-2
d_call: TRBD2
clone_size: NA
cdr3_aa: CASSGSGLSYNEQFF
cdr3_nt: TGCGCCAGCAGTGGTAGCGGGCTATCCTACAATGAGCAGTTCTTC

j_call: TRBJ2-7
v_call: TRBV7-6
d_call: TRBD2
clone_size: NA
cdr3_aa: CASSPVGGVTYEQYF
cdr3_nt: TGTGCCAGCAGCCCGGTGGGGGGGGTAACCTACGAGCAGTACTTC

j_call: TRBJ1-1
v_call: TRBV7-9
d_call: NA
clone_size: NA
cdr3_aa: CASSSRPQWGLGTEAFF
cdr3_nt: TGTGCCAGCAGCTCAAGACCCCAATGGGGGCTTGGCACTGAAGCTTTCTTT

j_call: TRBJ2-7
v_call: TRBV6-4
d_call: NA
clone_size: NA
cdr3_aa: CASRETVYEQYF
cdr3_nt: TGTGCCAGCAGAGAGACAGTCTACGAGCAGTACTTC

j_call: TRBJ1-5
v_call: TRBV10-2
d_call: NA
clone_size: NA
cdr3_aa: CASSERQVNQPQHF
cdr3_nt: TGCGCCAGCAGTGAGCGGCAGGTCAATCAGCCCCAGCATTTT

j_call: TRBJ2-1
v_call: TRBV9
d_call: NA
clone_size: NA
cdr3_aa: CASSVERVFTNEQFF
cdr3_nt: TGTGCCAGCAGCGTAGAACGGGTGTTCACCAATGAGCAGTTCTTC

j_call: TRBJ2-1
v_call: TRBV6-2/TRBV6-3
d_call: TRBD1
clone_size: NA
cdr3_aa: CASSYGGQGDYNEQFF
cdr3_nt: TGTGCCAGCAGTTACGGGGGACAGGGGGACTACAATGAGCAGTTCTTC

j_call: TRBJ1-5
v_call: TRBV18
d_call: TRBD1
clone_size: NA
cdr3_aa: CASSRTTGFSQGRNQPQHF
cdr3_nt: TGTGCCAGCTCACGAACGACAGGGTTCAGCCAAGGACGCAATCAGCCCCAGCATTTT

j_call: TRBJ2-1
v_call: TRBV25-1
d_call: TRBD2
clone_size: NA
cdr3_aa: CASSDALAGARNEQFF
cdr3_nt: TGTGCCAGCAGTGATGCACTAGCGGGAGCTCGAAATGAGCAGTTCTTC

j_call: TRBJ1-1
v_call: TRBV5-1
d_call: NA
clone_size: NA
cdr3_aa: CASSHGTLMNTEAFF
cdr3_nt: TGCGCCAGCAGCCACGGGACACTCATGAACACTGAAGCTTTCTTT

j_call: TRBJ2-3
v_call: TRBV29-1
d_call: TRBD1
clone_size: NA
cdr3_aa: CSSRTGGITDTQYF
cdr3_nt: TGCAGCTCAAGGACAGGGGGAATCACAGATACGCAGTATTTT

j_call: TRBJ2-7
v_call: TRBV21-1
d_call: NA
clone_size: NA
cdr3_aa: CASSKVETGSLYEQYF
cdr3_nt: TGTGCCAGCAGCAAGGTGGAGACAGGGTCGCTTTACGAGCAGTACTTC

j_call: TRBJ1-3
v_call: TRBV19
d_call: NA
clone_size: NA
cdr3_aa: CATRRGPGNTIYF
cdr3_nt: TGTGCCACCAGGCGCGGGCCTGGAAACACCATATATTTT

j_call: TRBJ1-1
v_call: TRBV6-2/TRBV6-3
d_call: NA
clone_size: NA
cdr3_aa: CASSYRSTMNTEAFF
cdr3_nt: TGTGCCAGCAGTTACCGGAGTACGATGAACACTGAAGCTTTCTTT

j_call: TRBJ1-2
v_call: TRBV7-3
d_call: TRBD1
clone_size: few
cdr3_aa: CASSLTGNRGNGYTF
cdr3_nt: TGTGCCAGCAGCTTAACTGGGAACAGGGGAAATGGCTACACCTTC

j_call: TRBJ2-1
v_call: TRBV4-2
d_call: TRBD1
clone_size: NA
cdr3_aa: CASSQGYGTQGRNEQFF
cdr3_nt: TGTGCCAGCAGCCAAGGGTACGGGACACAGGGGCGTAATGAGCAGTTCTTC

j_call: TRBJ1-1
v_call: TRBV6-2/TRBV6-3
d_call: TRBD1
clone_size: NA
cdr3_aa: CASSPVPGQGWAFF
cdr3_nt: TGTGCCAGCAGCCCCGTCCCGGGACAGGGATGGGCTTTCTTT

j_call: TRBJ2-1
v_call: TRBV5-4
d_call: TRBD2
clone_size: NA
cdr3_aa: CASSKTSAYNNEQFF
cdr3_nt: TGTGCCAGCAGCAAGACTAGCGCTTATAACAATGAGCAGTTCTTC

j_call: TRBJ2-2
v_call: TRBV24-1
d_call: NA
clone_size: NA
cdr3_aa: CATSGTAQGNTGELFF
cdr3_nt: TGTGCCACCAGTGGCACAGCACAGGGGAACACCGGGGAGCTGTTTTTT

j_call: TRBJ2-3
v_call: TRBV13
d_call: NA
clone_size: NA
cdr3_aa: CASSLTRADTQYF
cdr3_nt: TGTGCCAGCAGCTTAACGAGGGCAGATACGCAGTATTTT

j_call: TRBJ1-4
v_call: TRBV2
d_call: NA
clone_size: NA
cdr3_aa: CASHRQQHEKLFF
cdr3_nt: TGTGCCAGCCATAGACAGCAGCATGAAAAACTGTTTTTT

j_call: TRBJ1-3
v_call: TRBV6-1
d_call: NA
clone_size: NA
cdr3_aa: CASSEGFGDTIYF
cdr3_nt: TGTGCCAGCAGTGAAGGTTTCGGGGACACCATATATTTT

j_call: TRBJ2-1
v_call: TRBV7-6
d_call: NA
clone_size: NA
cdr3_aa: CASSLERKGVARWNEQFF
cdr3_nt: TGTGCCAGCAGCTTAGAAAGAAAAGGGGTTGCTAGGTGGAATGAGCAGTTCTTC

j_call: TRBJ2-1
v_call: TRBV30
d_call: NA
clone_size: once
cdr3_aa: CAWSPNYNEQFF
cdr3_nt: TGTGCCTGGAGCCCCAATTACAATGAGCAGTTCTTC

j_call: TRBJ1-1
v_call: TRBV2
d_call: NA
clone_size: NA
cdr3_aa: CASSAQVNTEAFF
cdr3_nt: TGTGCCAGCAGTGCTCAGGTGAACACTGAAGCTTTCTTT

j_call: TRBJ2-1
v_call: TRBV5-8
d_call: TRBD2
clone_size: NA
cdr3_aa: CASSLGLAGLYNEQFF
cdr3_nt: TGTGCCAGCAGCTTGGGCCTAGCGGGTTTATACAATGAGCAGTTCTTC

j_call: TRBJ1-3
v_call: TRBV5-1
d_call: NA
clone_size: NA
cdr3_aa: CASSLPSDSSGNTIYF
cdr3_nt: TGCGCCAGCAGCTTGCCCTCGGACAGCTCTGGAAACACCATATATTTT

j_call: TRBJ2-7
v_call: TRBV4-1
d_call: TRBD2
clone_size: NA
cdr3_aa: CASSLGLAVPSEQYF
cdr3_nt: TGCGCCAGCAGCCTCGGACTAGCGGTCCCCTCCGAGCAGTACTTC

j_call: TRBJ2-7
v_call: TRBV5-1
d_call: TRBD1
clone_size: NA
cdr3_aa: CASSPEGQGVTYEQYF
cdr3_nt: TGCGCCAGCAGCCCGGAGGGACAGGGGGTTACCTACGAGCAGTACTTC

j_call: TRBJ2-3
v_call: TRBV6-2/TRBV6-3
d_call: TRBD2
clone_size: NA
cdr3_aa: CASSYSIAGGPEDTQYF
cdr3_nt: TGTGCCAGCAGTTACTCCATAGCGGGAGGGCCAGAAGATACGCAGTATTTT

j_call: TRBJ1-5
v_call: TRBV30
d_call: TRBD1
clone_size: NA
cdr3_aa: CAWTGGSSQPQHF
cdr3_nt: TGTGCCTGGACAGGGGGCTCTTCCCAGCCCCAGCATTTT

j_call: TRBJ1-2
v_call: TRBV19
d_call: TRBD1
clone_size: NA
cdr3_aa: CASSPQTGGLNGYTF
cdr3_nt: TGTGCCAGTAGTCCGCAGACAGGGGGTTTAAATGGCTACACCTTC

j_call: TRBJ1-2
v_call: TRBV5-1
d_call: NA
clone_size: NA
cdr3_aa: CASSLAQGNNYGYTF
cdr3_nt: TGCGCCAGCAGCTTGGCACAGGGAAATAACTATGGCTACACCTTC

j_call: TRBJ2-7
v_call: TRBV4-1
d_call: NA
clone_size: once
cdr3_aa: CASSQDRYARYEQYF
cdr3_nt: TGCGCCAGCAGCCAAGATCGCTATGCTCGCTACGAGCAGTACTTC

j_call: TRBJ1-3
v_call: TRBV9
d_call: NA
clone_size: NA
cdr3_aa: CASARGTLSSGNTIYF
cdr3_nt: TGTGCCAGCGCGAGAGGAACCCTGAGCTCTGGAAACACCATATATTTT

j_call: TRBJ2-3
v_call: TRBV30
d_call: NA
clone_size: NA
cdr3_aa: CAWIGGNTDTQYF
cdr3_nt: TGTGCCTGGATAGGCGGGAACACAGATACGCAGTATTTT

j_call: TRBJ2-7
v_call: TRBV7-2
d_call: TRBD2
clone_size: NA
cdr3_aa: CASSLTSGGAYEQYF
cdr3_nt: TGTGCCAGCAGCCTGACTAGCGGGGGGGCCTACGAGCAGTACTTC

j_call: TRBJ2-7
v_call: TRBV6-2/TRBV6-3
d_call: TRBD2
clone_size: NA
cdr3_aa: CASSSVVGREGREQYF
cdr3_nt: TGTGCCAGCAGCTCGGTTGTGGGACGGGAGGGCCGGGAGCAGTACTTC

j_call: TRBJ2-1
v_call: TRBV7-9
d_call: TRBD1
clone_size: NA
cdr3_aa: CAGGDRGRDNEQFF
cdr3_nt: TGTGCCGGCGGGGACAGGGGGAGAGACAATGAGCAGTTCTTC

j_call: TRBJ2-1
v_call: TRBV5-1
d_call: TRBD2
clone_size: NA
cdr3_aa: CASSLEGTMYNEQFF
cdr3_nt: TGCGCCAGCAGCTTGGAGGGGACTATGTACAATGAGCAGTTCTTC

j_call: TRBJ2-7
v_call: TRBV19
d_call: TRBD1
clone_size: NA
cdr3_aa: CASSIAGTGGGYEQYF
cdr3_nt: TGTGCCAGTAGTATAGCAGGGACAGGTGGAGGCTACGAGCAGTACTTC

j_call: TRBJ2-5
v_call: TRBV5-6
d_call: TRBD1
clone_size: NA
cdr3_aa: CASSPGQGQGETQYF
cdr3_nt: TGTGCCAGCAGCCCCGGACAGGGACAGGGAGAGACCCAGTACTTC

j_call: TRBJ2-1
v_call: TRBV6-1
d_call: TRBD2
clone_size: NA
cdr3_aa: CASSEKGRLAYYNEQFF
cdr3_nt: TGTGCCAGCAGTGAAAAAGGTCGACTAGCGTACTACAATGAGCAGTTCTTC

j_call: TRBJ1-3
v_call: TRBV18
d_call: NA
clone_size: NA
cdr3_aa: CASSRQEISGNTIYF
cdr3_nt: TGTGCCAGCTCACGACAGGAGATCTCTGGAAACACCATATATTTT

j_call: TRBJ2-7
v_call: TRBV10-3
d_call: TRBD2
clone_size: NA
cdr3_aa: CAISESAGTYEQYF
cdr3_nt: TGTGCCATCAGTGAGTCAGCGGGGACCTACGAGCAGTACTTC

j_call: TRBJ2-7
v_call: TRBV11-2
d_call: TRBD2
clone_size: NA
cdr3_aa: CASSYKTSGGLEQYF
cdr3_nt: TGTGCCAGCAGTTATAAGACTAGCGGTGGGCTCGAGCAGTACTTC

j_call: TRBJ1-1
v_call: TRBV3-1/TRBV3-2
d_call: NA
clone_size: few
cdr3_aa: CASSLKNTEAFF
cdr3_nt: TGTGCCAGCAGCCTCAAGAACACTGAAGCTTTCTTT

j_call: TRBJ2-7
v_call: TRBV10-3
d_call: NA
clone_size: NA
cdr3_aa: CAISRDYEQYF
cdr3_nt: TGTGCCATCAGTCGGGACTACGAGCAGTACTTC

j_call: TRBJ2-5
v_call: TRBV15
d_call: TRBD2
clone_size: NA
cdr3_aa: CATSRGIAGRETQYF
cdr3_nt: TGTGCCACCAGCAGAGGAATAGCGGGAAGGGAGACCCAGTACTTC

j_call: TRBJ1-6
v_call: TRBV3-1/TRBV3-2
d_call: NA
clone_size: NA
cdr3_aa: CASSQRRDYSPLHF
cdr3_nt: TGTGCCAGCAGCCAGCGCAGGGATTATTCACCCCTCCACTTT

j_call: TRBJ1-2
v_call: TRBV2
d_call: TRBD1
clone_size: NA
cdr3_aa: CASSQDRGRRYTF
cdr3_nt: TGTGCCAGCAGTCAGGACAGGGGCCGGCGCTACACCTTC

j_call: TRBJ2-2
v_call: TRBV4-1
d_call: TRBD2
clone_size: NA
cdr3_aa: CASSLLAGVVGELFF
cdr3_nt: TGCGCCAGCAGCCTCCTTGCGGGAGTCGTCGGGGAGCTGTTTTTT

j_call: TRBJ2-7
v_call: TRBV7-2
d_call: TRBD2
clone_size: NA
cdr3_aa: CASSHSGGRNEQYF
cdr3_nt: TGTGCCAGCAGCCATAGCGGCGGGAGAAACGAGCAGTACTTC

j_call: TRBJ2-3
v_call: TRBV5-1
d_call: TRBD2
clone_size: NA
cdr3_aa: CASRPGLAGGTDTQYF
cdr3_nt: TGCGCCAGCAGACCGGGACTAGCGGGAGGGACAGATACGCAGTATTTT

j_call: TRBJ2-1
v_call: TRBV5-6
d_call: NA
clone_size: NA
cdr3_aa: CASSLSGLPYNEQFF
cdr3_nt: TGTGCCAGCAGCTTGAGTGGACTACCATACAATGAGCAGTTCTTC

j_call: TRBJ2-1
v_call: TRBV2
d_call: TRBD2
clone_size: NA
cdr3_aa: CASSKRDYNEQFF
cdr3_nt: TGTGCCAGCAGTAAGCGGGACTACAATGAGCAGTTCTTC

j_call: TRBJ2-7
v_call: TRBV19
d_call: NA
clone_size: NA
cdr3_aa: CASSQTNYEQYF
cdr3_nt: TGTGCCAGTAGCCAGACTAACTACGAGCAGTACTTC

j_call: TRBJ2-3
v_call: TRBV11-3
d_call: NA
clone_size: once
cdr3_aa: CASSLGASTDTQYF
cdr3_nt: TGTGCCAGCAGCTTAGGCGCTAGCACAGATACGCAGTATTTT